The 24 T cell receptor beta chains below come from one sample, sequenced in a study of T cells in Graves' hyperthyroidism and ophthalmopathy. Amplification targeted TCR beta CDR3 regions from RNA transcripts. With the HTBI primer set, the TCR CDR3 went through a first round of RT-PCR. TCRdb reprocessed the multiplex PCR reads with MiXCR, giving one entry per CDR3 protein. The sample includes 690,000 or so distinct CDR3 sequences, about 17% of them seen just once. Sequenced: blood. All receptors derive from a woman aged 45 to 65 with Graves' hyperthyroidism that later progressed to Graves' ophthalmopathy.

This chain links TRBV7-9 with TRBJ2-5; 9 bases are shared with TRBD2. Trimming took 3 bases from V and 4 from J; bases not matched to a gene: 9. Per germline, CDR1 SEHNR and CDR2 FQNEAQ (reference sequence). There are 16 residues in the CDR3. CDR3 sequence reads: CASSFIIAGESETQYF. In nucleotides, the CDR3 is TGTGCCAGCAGCTTTATCATAGCGGGGGAGTCAGAGACCCAGTACTTC.

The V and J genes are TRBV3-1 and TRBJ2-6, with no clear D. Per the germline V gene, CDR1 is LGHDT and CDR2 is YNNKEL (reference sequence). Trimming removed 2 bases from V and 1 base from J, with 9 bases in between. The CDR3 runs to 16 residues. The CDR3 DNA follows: TGTGCCAGCAGCCAATTGGACGCGTCTGGGGCCAACGTCCTGACTTTC. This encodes CASSQLDASGANVLTF.

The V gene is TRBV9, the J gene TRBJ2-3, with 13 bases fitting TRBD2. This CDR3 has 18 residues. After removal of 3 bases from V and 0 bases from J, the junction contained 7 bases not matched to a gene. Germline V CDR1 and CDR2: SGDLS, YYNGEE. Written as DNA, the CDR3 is TGTGCCAGCAGCGGCGGGACTAGCGGGGAAACTAGCACAGATACGCAGTATTTT. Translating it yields CASSGGTSGETSTDTQYF.

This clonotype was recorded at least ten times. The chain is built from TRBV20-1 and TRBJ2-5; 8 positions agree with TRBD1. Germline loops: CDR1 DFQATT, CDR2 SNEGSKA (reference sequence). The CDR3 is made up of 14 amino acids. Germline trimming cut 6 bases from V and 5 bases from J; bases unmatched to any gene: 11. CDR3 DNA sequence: TGCAGTGCCGAGACAGGGGACAGGTGGGAGACCCAGTACTTC. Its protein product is CSAETGDRWETQYF.

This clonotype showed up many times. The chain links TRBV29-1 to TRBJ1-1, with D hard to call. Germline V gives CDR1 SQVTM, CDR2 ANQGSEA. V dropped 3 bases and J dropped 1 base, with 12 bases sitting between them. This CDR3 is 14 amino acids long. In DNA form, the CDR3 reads TGCAGCGTTGAGGCAGAAAACCCGAACACTGAAGCTTTCTTT. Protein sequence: CSVEAENPNTEAFF.

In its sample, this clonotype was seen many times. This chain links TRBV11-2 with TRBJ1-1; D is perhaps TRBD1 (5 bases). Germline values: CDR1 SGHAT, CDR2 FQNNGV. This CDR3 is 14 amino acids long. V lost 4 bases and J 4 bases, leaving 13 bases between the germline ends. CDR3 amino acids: CASSSGMGGTEAFF. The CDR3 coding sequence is TGTGCCAGCAGCTCGGGGATGGGGGGCACTGAAGCTTTCTTT.

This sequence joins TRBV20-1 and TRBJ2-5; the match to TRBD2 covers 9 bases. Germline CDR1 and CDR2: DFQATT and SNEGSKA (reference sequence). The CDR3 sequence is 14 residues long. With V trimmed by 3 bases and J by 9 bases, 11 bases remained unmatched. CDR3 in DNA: TGCAGTGCTAGTCCCGGCGGGGGGGCATTGGCCCAGTACTTC. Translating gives CSASPGGGALAQYF.

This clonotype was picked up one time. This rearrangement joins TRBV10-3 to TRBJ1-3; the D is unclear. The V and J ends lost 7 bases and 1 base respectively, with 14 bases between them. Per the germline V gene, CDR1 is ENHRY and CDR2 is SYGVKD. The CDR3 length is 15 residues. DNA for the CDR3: TGTGCCATCACAGTCGGCAGTGGGTCTGGAAACACCATATATTTT. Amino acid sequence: CAITVGSGSGNTIYF.

CDR3 sequence (DNA): TGTGCCAGTAGAGGAGAGGCAGGGACTTATACCGGGGAGCTGTTTTTT. Translated, it gives CASRGEAGTYTGELFF. This chain connects TRBV19 to TRBJ2-2; maybe TRBD2 (6 bases). Trimming removed 6 bases at V and 5 bases at J, with 19 bases between. The CDR3 length is 16 residues. From germline, CDR1 is LNHDA and CDR2 SQIVND (reference sequence). The full variable domain, completed using reference TRBV19 and TRBJ2-2, is DGGITQSPKYLFRKEGQNVTLSCEQNLNHDAMYWYRQDPGQGLRLIYYSQIVNDFQKGDIAEGYSVSREKKESFPLTVTSAQKNPTAFYLCASRGEAGTYTGELFFGEGSRLTVL.

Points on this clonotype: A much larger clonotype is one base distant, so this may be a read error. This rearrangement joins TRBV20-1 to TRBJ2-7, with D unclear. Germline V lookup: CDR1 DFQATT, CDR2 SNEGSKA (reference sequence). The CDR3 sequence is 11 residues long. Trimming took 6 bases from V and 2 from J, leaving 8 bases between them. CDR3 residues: CSATPPYEQYF. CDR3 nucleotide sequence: TGCAGTGCGACTCCGCCCTACGAGCAGTACTTC.

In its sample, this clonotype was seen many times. CDR3 amino acids: CASSAILAGGENEQFF. The DNA for the CDR3 is TGCGCCAGCAGCGCTATTCTAGCGGGGGGGGAAAATGAGCAGTTCTTC. The chain has TRBV5-1 and TRBJ2-1; 12 bases are shared with TRBD2. The CDR3 length is 16 residues. The J segment lost 7 bases and the V segment lost 4 bases, leaving 9 bases of the junction unmatched. CDR1 is SGHRS and CDR2 is YFSETQ in the germline V gene.

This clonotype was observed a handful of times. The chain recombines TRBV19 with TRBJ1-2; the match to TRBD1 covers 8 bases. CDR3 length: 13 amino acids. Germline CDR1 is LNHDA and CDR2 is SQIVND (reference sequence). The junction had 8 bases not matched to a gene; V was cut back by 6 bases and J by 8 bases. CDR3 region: CASSPDRVQGYTF. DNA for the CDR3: TGTGCCAGTAGCCCGGACAGGGTACAAGGCTACACCTTC.

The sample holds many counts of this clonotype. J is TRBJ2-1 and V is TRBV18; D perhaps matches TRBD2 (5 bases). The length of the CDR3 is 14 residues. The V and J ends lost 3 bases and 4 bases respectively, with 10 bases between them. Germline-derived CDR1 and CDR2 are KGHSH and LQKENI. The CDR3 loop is CASSPLGDYNEQFF. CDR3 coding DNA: TGTGCCAGCTCACCCCTGGGAGATTACAATGAGCAGTTCTTC.

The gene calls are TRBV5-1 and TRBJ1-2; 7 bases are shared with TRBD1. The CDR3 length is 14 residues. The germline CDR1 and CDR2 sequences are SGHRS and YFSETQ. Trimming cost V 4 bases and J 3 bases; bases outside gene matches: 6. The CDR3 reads CASSPQGGDYGYTF. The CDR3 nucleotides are TGCGCCAGCAGCCCCCAAGGGGGCGACTATGGCTACACCTTC.

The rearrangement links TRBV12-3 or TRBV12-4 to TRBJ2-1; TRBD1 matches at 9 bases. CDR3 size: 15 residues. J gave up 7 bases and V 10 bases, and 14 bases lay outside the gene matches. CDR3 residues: CAITRTGEFKNEQFF. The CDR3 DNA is TGTGCCATCACCAGGACAGGGGAGTTTAAGAATGAGCAGTTCTTC.

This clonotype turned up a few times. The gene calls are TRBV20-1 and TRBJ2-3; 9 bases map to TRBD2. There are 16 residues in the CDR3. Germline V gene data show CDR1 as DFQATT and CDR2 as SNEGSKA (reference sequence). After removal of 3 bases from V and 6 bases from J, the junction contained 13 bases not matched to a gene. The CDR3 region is CSARGPGAGGRDTQYF. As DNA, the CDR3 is TGCAGTGCTAGGGGGCCGGGAGCGGGGGGTCGTGATACGCAGTATTTT.

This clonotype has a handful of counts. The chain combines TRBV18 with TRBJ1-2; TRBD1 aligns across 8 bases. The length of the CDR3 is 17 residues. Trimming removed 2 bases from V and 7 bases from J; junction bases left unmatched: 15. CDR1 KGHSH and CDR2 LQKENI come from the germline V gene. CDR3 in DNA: TGTGCCAGCTCACCAACCCTGGCAGGGGGCGCTTCTGGTGGCTACACCTTC. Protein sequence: CASSPTLAGGASGGYTF.

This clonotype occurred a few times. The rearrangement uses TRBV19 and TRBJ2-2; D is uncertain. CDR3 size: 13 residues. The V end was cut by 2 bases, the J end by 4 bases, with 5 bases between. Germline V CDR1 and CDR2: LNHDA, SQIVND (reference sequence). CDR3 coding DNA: TGTGCCAGTAGTATACAGAGCACCGGGGAGCTGTTTTTT. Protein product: CASSIQSTGELFF.

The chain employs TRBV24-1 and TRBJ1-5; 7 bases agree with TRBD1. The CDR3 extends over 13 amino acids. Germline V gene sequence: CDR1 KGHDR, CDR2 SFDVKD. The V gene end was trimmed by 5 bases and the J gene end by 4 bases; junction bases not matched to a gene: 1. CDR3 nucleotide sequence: TGTGCCACCAGTGGGGACAGTAATCAGCCCCAGCATTTT. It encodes CATSGDSNQPQHF.

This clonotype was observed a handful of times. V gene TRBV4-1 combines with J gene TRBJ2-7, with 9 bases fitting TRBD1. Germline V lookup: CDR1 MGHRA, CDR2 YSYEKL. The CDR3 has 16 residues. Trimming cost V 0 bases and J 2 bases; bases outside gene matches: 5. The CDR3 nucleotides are TGCGCCAGCAGCCAAGAGGTCGGGACAGGGACCTACGAGCAGTACTTC. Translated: CASSQEVGTGTYEQYF.

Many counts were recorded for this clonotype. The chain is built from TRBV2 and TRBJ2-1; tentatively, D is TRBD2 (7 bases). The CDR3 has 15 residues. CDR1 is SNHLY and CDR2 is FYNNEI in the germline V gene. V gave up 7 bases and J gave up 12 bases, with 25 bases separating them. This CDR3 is CASTSPGGTLLGQFF. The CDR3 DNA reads TGTGCCAGCACCAGTCCGGGGGGCACCTTACTGGGGCAGTTCTTC.

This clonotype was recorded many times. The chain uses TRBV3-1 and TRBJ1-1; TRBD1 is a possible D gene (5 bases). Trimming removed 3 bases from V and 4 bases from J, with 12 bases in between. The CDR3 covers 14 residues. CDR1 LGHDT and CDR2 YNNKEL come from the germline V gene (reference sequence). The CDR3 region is CASSHPGRTTEAFF. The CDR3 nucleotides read TGTGCCAGCAGCCATCCGGGGCGGACCACTGAAGCTTTCTTT.

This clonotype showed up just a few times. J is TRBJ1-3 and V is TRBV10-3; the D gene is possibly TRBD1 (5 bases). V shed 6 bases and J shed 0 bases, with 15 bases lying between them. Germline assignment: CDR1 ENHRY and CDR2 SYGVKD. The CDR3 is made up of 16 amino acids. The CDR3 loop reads CAIREQVEGSGNTIYF. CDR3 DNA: TGTGCCATCAGGGAACAGGTGGAGGGCTCTGGAAACACCATATATTTT.

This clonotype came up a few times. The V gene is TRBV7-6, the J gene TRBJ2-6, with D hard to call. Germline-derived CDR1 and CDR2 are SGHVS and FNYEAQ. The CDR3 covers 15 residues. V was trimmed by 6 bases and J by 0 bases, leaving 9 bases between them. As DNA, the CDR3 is TGTGCCAGCAGGGATCCGAGCTCTGGGGCCAACGTCCTGACTTTC. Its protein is CASRDPSSGANVLTF.